The source of this T cell receptor beta chain is a study of cytomegalovirus exposure and HLA in healthy donors. Study-wide results and limits: A cluster of highly shared sequence variants was likely a sequencing artifact. Altogether, 170 or so TCR beta chains were recorded as cytomegalovirus-associated. Later genetic work tied a missense DCLRE1C variant to beta-chain V and J trimming. In an earlier analysis, productive rearrangement rates for most beta V segments clustered near 87% or 30%.

Germline trimming cut 1 base from V and 5 bases from J; bases unmatched to any gene: 4. The germline V gene has CDR1 SGHNT and CDR2 YYREEE (reference sequence). CDR3 length: 15 amino acids. On this clone: Its target is unknown.

PCR involved 60 Vbeta and 13 Jbeta primers. TCRdb keeps only in-frame clones here, not all; method: immunoSEQ multiplex PCR. The repertoire holds around 130,000 clones, with 61% as singletons. Material for sequencing was PBMCs. The V and J genes are TRBV5-4 and TRBJ2-3, with 10 bases fitting TRBD2. The clonotype originates from a male donor in good health and CMV-seronegative. The CDR3 region is CASSLPSGRVDTQYF. The DNA of the CDR3 is TGTGCCAGCAGCTTGCCGAGCGGGAGGGTAGATACGCAGTATTTT.